These 27 T cell receptor beta chains share one sample of origin, sequenced in a study of T-cell memory formation after mild COVID-19. From the 5' RACE reads, TCRdb called clonotypes with MiXCR, one entry per CDR3 protein. The sample comprises 300,000 to 400,000 distinct CDR3 sequences, 10% to 15% of which are singletons, and about 20% rests with the top ten. The sequenced sample consisted of PBMCs or a T cell subset sorted from them (not recorded which). These receptors were taken from a man aged 18 to 29 who had mild COVID-19 (a few samples of this study predate the infection). Cell type and time point are not known.

The count of this clonotype is one. V is TRBV28 and J is TRBJ2-1; D may correspond to TRBD1 or TRBD2 (6 bases each). The CDR3 covers 15 residues. Germline V CDR1 and CDR2: MDHEN, SYDVKM. With 2 bases removed from V and 6 bases from J, the gap between germline ends came to 14 bases. CDR3 DNA: TGTGCCAGCAGTTTAGGGTCCGGGGGCTTCAATGAGCAGTTCTTC. Encoded protein: CASSLGSGGFNEQFF.

This clonotype turned up a few times. The rearrangement joins TRBV5-5 to TRBJ2-7, with 9 positions matching TRBD1. Germline CDR1 and CDR2: SGHKS and YYEKEE (reference sequence). V dropped 2 bases and J dropped 3; count of bases not matched to a gene: 9. CDR3 length: 16 amino acids. The chain's CDR3 is CASSFTLGQGSYEQYF. DNA for the CDR3: TGTGCCAGCAGCTTTACCCTAGGACAGGGGAGCTACGAGCAGTACTTC. Drawing the rest from reference TRBV5-5 and TRBJ2-7, the complete variable domain is DAGVTQSPTHLIKTRGQQVTLRCSPISGHKSVSWYQQVLGQGPQFIFQYYEKEERGRGNFPDRFSARQFPNYSSELNVNALLLGDSALYLCASSFTLGQGSYEQYFGPGTRLTVT.

This chain connects TRBV4-3 to TRBJ2-1; 7 nucleotides line up with TRBD1. Germline V CDR1 and CDR2: LGHNA, YSLEER. The CDR3 has 18 amino acids. J was trimmed by 9 bases and V by 0 bases; bases with no gene match: 17. The CDR3 DNA follows: TGCGCCAGCAGCCAAGACGGACGACAGGGTCTGGCCGGTGGTGAGCAGTTCTTC. This codes for CASSQDGRQGLAGGEQFF.

There are a few counts of this clonotype. The chain has TRBV5-5 and TRBJ1-1; weak D call: TRBD1 (6 bases). Germline V gene data show CDR1 as SGHKS and CDR2 as YYEKEE (reference sequence). The CDR3 consists of 14 residues. Trimming left V 4 bases short and J 0 bases short, with 10 bases between. The CDR3 DNA reads TGTGCCAGCAGCCGGGACACTATGAACACTGAAGCTTTCTTT. It is translated as CASSRDTMNTEAFF.

This clonotype was counted at least ten times. This rearrangement joins TRBV5-6 to TRBJ1-2; 9 bases are shared with TRBD1. The CDR3 has 14 residues. The V segment lost 4 bases and the J segment 7 bases; nucleotides outside the gene matches: 8. Germline-derived CDR1 and CDR2 are SGHDT and YYEEEE. The CDR3 here is CASSRYYRGPGYTF. The CDR3 coding sequence is TGTGCCAGCAGCAGATACTACAGGGGGCCTGGCTACACCTTC. The whole variable domain, remainder taken from reference TRBV5-6 and TRBJ1-2, is DAGVTQSPTHLIKTRGQQVTLRCSPKSGHDTVSWYQQALGQGPQFIFQYYEEEERQRGNFPDRFSGHQFPNYSSELNVNALLLGDSALYLCASSRYYRGPGYTFGSGTRLTVV.

The chain carries TRBV6-6 and TRBJ2-1, with D unresolved. The germline CDR1 and CDR2 sequences are MNHNY and SVGAGI (reference sequence). Trimming cost V 2 bases and J 4 bases, with 6 bases left between them. This CDR3 comprises 13 residues. The CDR3 DNA reads TGTGCCAGCAGTTACGGATATTACAATGAGCAGTTCTTC. Its protein is CASSYGYYNEQFF.

This chain joins TRBV3-1 and TRBJ2-2; no clear D gene. Germline CDR1 and CDR2: LGHDT and YNNKEL (reference sequence). The CDR3 is 16 amino acids. The V end was cut by 6 bases, the J end by 2 bases, with 16 bases between. CDR3 coding DNA: TGTGCCAGCAGTCCGATACGACCGAGAAACACCGGGGAGCTGTTTTTT. Translation: CASSPIRPRNTGELFF.

This clonotype has just a few counts. This rearrangement joins TRBV7-6 to TRBJ1-1; TRBD1 aligns across 7 bases. There are 14 residues in the CDR3. V was pared by 5 bases and J by 5 bases, with 8 bases of the junction left unmatched. Germline V lookup: CDR1 SGHVS, CDR2 FNYEAQ. CDR3 bases: TGTGCCAGCAGCCAGGGGGGGGGCAGGACTGAAGCTTTCTTT. Its protein product is CASSQGGGRTEAFF.

There are a few counts of this clonotype. The chain recombines TRBV6-5 with TRBJ2-2; 13 nucleotides line up with TRBD2. CDR1 and CDR2 (germline): MNHEY, SVGAGI. The CDR3 totals 19 residues. J was trimmed by 0 bases and V by 6 bases; bases with no gene match: 10. The DNA for the CDR3 is TGTGCCAGCAGCTCCCCCGGGACTAGCGGGGCGACGAACACCGGGGAGCTGTTTTTT. Protein: CASSSPGTSGATNTGELFF.

CDR3: CASTAGTGYGYTF. Here the CDR3 DNA reads TGTGCCAGCACGGCCGGGACGGGCTATGGCTACACCTTC. This chain uses TRBV7-9 with TRBJ1-2; D is perhaps TRBD1 (5 bases). This CDR3 region has 13 residues. V gave up 7 bases and J gave up 4 bases, with 13 bases separating them. Germline V gene lookup returns CDR1 SEHNR and CDR2 FQNEAQ (reference sequence).

This clonotype was recorded at least ten times. J is TRBJ2-1 and V is TRBV20-1; D is possibly TRBD1 (6 bases). Trimming pared 1 base from V and 3 bases from J, leaving 10 bases between. The CDR3 runs to 14 residues. Looked up from germline, CDR1 is DFQATT and CDR2 is SNEGSKA (reference sequence). CDR3 residues: CSARGRDNYNEQFF. The CDR3 coding sequence is TGCAGTGCTAGAGGAAGGGACAACTACAATGAGCAGTTCTTC.

This clonotype has more than one count but fewer than ten. V is TRBV5-1 and J is TRBJ1-6, with TRBD1 as a possible D gene (5 bases). Germline lookup yields CDR1 SGHRS and CDR2 YFSETQ. The CDR3 spans 14 residues. With 8 bases removed from V and 5 bases from J, the gap between germline ends came to 14 bases. The DNA for the CDR3 is TGCGCCAGTGGAACCGGGACCGATAATTCACCCCTCCACTTT. Its protein product is CASGTGTDNSPLHF. The whole variable domain, remainder taken from reference TRBV5-1 and TRBJ1-6, is KAGVTQTPRYLIKTRGQQVTLSCSPISGHRSVSWYQQTPGQGLQFLFEYFSETQRNKGNFPGRFSGRQFSNSRSEMNVSTLELGDSALYLCASGTGTDNSPLHFGNGTRLTVT.

This clonotype was counted only a few times. The chain employs TRBV6-5 and TRBJ2-1, with 10 bases aligning to TRBD2. Germline values: CDR1 MNHEY, CDR2 SVGAGI. V was clipped by 6 bases and J by 7 bases; unmatched bases: 9. This CDR3 is 15 amino acids long. The CDR3 spells CASSQPRAGGNEQFF. Written as DNA, the CDR3 is TGTGCCAGCAGCCAGCCTAGAGCGGGGGGGAATGAGCAGTTCTTC.

This clonotype was seen a handful of times. The V call is TRBV20-1, the J call TRBJ2-3, with 9 bases lining up with TRBD1. The CDR3 sequence is 13 residues long. CDR1 DFQATT and CDR2 SNEGSKA come from the germline V gene (reference sequence). V dropped 6 bases and J dropped 4; count of bases not matched to a gene: 5. The CDR3: CSAPQGASDTQYF. In nucleotides, the CDR3 is TGCAGTGCGCCACAGGGGGCGTCAGATACGCAGTATTTT.

The chain carries TRBV29-1 and TRBJ1-1, with TRBD1 as a possible D gene (5 bases). The CDR3 loop spans 13 amino acids. V lost 1 base and J 11 bases, leaving 17 bases between the germline ends. Germline CDR1 SQVTM, CDR2 ANQGSEA. CDR3: CSVEGSTRAAAFF. In DNA, the CDR3 is TGCAGCGTTGAAGGGTCGACCAGGGCGGCCGCTTTCTTT. Full variable domain (rest looked up from reference TRBV29-1 and TRBJ1-1): SAVISQKPSRDICQRGTSLTIQCQVDSQVTMMFWYRQQPGQSLTLIATANQGSEATYESGFVIDKFPISRPNLTFSTLTVSNMSPEDSSIYLCSVEGSTRAAAFFGQGTRLTVV.

This rearrangement joins TRBV4-1 to TRBJ2-1, with 16 bases that match TRBD2. J was trimmed by 2 bases and V by 1 base; bases with no gene match: 5. The CDR3 length is 19 residues. Looked up from germline, CDR1 is MGHRA and CDR2 is YSYEKL. DNA for the CDR3: TGCGCCAGCAGCCAAGGTCCGGGACTAGCGGGGGGGCCCTACAATGAGCAGTTCTTC. As protein: CASSQGPGLAGGPYNEQFF.

The table lists this clonotype with a few counts. The V call is TRBV20-1, the J call TRBJ1-5, with TRBD1 identical over 8 bases. Per the germline V gene, CDR1 is DFQATT and CDR2 is SNEGSKA (reference sequence). V gave up 0 bases and J gave up 5 bases; unmatched junction bases: 21. This CDR3 is 20 amino acids long. DNA for the CDR3: TGCAGTGCTAGAGATCGCCGACAGGGGTATTCAACCTATCTTCATCAGCCCCAGCATTTT. Its translation is CSARDRRQGYSTYLHQPQHF.

This clonotype was detected only a few times. The chain couples TRBV4-1 to TRBJ1-4; the D is unclear. V was cut by 0 bases and J by 2 bases, with 7 bases left in between. This CDR3 has 15 amino acids. Per germline, CDR1 MGHRA and CDR2 YSYEKL. CDR3 nucleotides: TGCGCCAGCAGCCAAGACGGTTTCACTAATGAAAAACTGTTTTTT. Its translation is CASSQDGFTNEKLFF.

This clonotype was seen more than once but under ten times. This chain links TRBV6-2 or TRBV6-3 with TRBJ1-2; no reliable D call. The CDR3 runs to 13 residues. CDR1 is MNHEY and CDR2 is SVGEGT in the germline V gene. Between the trimmed V and J ends, which lost 2 bases and 7 bases, there was a span of 11 bases. CDR3: CASSYRNFGGYTF. The CDR3, as DNA: TGTGCCAGCAGTTACAGGAATTTCGGTGGCTACACCTTC.

This clonotype was found a few times. This sequence joins TRBV6-5 and TRBJ2-1, with D perhaps matching TRBD2 (6 bases). Germline assignment: CDR1 MNHEY and CDR2 SVGAGI. This CDR3 region has 12 residues. Trimming shortened V by 5 bases and J by 9 bases, and 11 bases separated the two germline ends. CDR3 sequence reads: CASSLGSGEQFF. CDR3 nucleotides: TGTGCCAGCAGTCTCGGGAGCGGTGAGCAGTTCTTC.

A few counts support this clonotype. This rearrangement joins TRBV7-2 to TRBJ2-1, with D possibly being TRBD1 (7 bases). Deletions cut 0 bases from V and 4 bases from J, with 13 bases between. The V gene's germline CDR1 is SGHTA and CDR2 FQGNSA. The CDR3 runs 16 residues. The CDR3 DNA follows: TGTGCCAGCAGCTTAGCAGGGGGCCGGGGGTACAATGAGCAGTTCTTC. Protein: CASSLAGGRGYNEQFF.

This rearrangement joins TRBV7-3 to TRBJ2-1, with TRBD2 as a possible D gene (5 bases). CDR1 SGHTA and CDR2 FQGTGA come from the germline V gene. The CDR3 is 16 residues long. V shed 3 bases and J shed 2 bases, with 14 bases lying between them. CDR3 nucleotides: TGTGCCAGCAGCTTCAGCGGCGGCGGAGCCTACAATGAGCAGTTCTTC. Protein: CASSFSGGGAYNEQFF. The complete variable domain, with remaining parts taken from reference TRBV7-3 and TRBJ2-1, reads GAGVSQTPSNKVTEKGKYVELRCDPISGHTALYWYRQSLGQGPEFLIYFQGTGAADDSGLPNDRFFAVRPEGSVSTLKIQRTERGDSAVYLCASSFSGGGAYNEQFFGPGTRLTVL.

This clonotype was seen more than once but under ten times. The genes are TRBV15 and TRBJ1-2, with no clear D. Germline V gene lookup returns CDR1 LNHNV and CDR2 YYDKDF (reference sequence). CDR3 length: 13 amino acids. V was pared by 0 bases and J by 7 bases, with 9 bases between. DNA of the CDR3: TGTGCCACCAGCAGAGATCTAGGCGGTGGCTACACCTTC. The encoded protein is CATSRDLGGGYTF.

This clonotype has more than one count but fewer than ten. The V call is TRBV7-3, the J call TRBJ1-4, with D maybe TRBD1 (6 bases). Per germline, CDR1 SGHTA and CDR2 FQGTGA. V was clipped by 1 base and J by 7 bases, with 13 bases between them. The CDR3 is 15 residues long. CDR3 bases: TGTGCCAGCAGCTTAAATGGGGGCTTGACTGAAAAACTGTTTTTT. Amino acid sequence: CASSLNGGLTEKLFF.

CDR3 sequence: CASSSLAGVKGELFF. The CDR3 DNA follows: TGTGCCAGCAGCTCTCTAGCGGGAGTGAAGGGGGAGCTGTTTTTT. The chain recombines TRBV5-5 with TRBJ2-2; 10 bases are shared with TRBD2. Germline assignment: CDR1 SGHKS and CDR2 YYEKEE (reference sequence). The CDR3 contains 15 residues. V trimming: 3 bases; J trimming: 8 bases; junction bases outside the gene matches: 7.

In this sample, this clonotype turned up many times. The chain carries TRBV4-1 and TRBJ1-5; D is undetermined. V shed 4 bases and J shed 0 bases, with 10 bases lying between them. CDR3 length: 15 residues. Germline loops: CDR1 MGHRA, CDR2 YSYEKL. The CDR3 spells CASSPRWVSNQPQHF. CDR3 coding DNA: TGCGCCAGCAGCCCCCGCTGGGTTAGCAATCAGCCCCAGCATTTT.

This clonotype was detected a few times. The chain carries TRBV4-1 and TRBJ2-3, with D tentatively TRBD1 (7 bases). The V end was cut by 1 base, the J end by 2 bases, with 13 bases between. The CDR3 extends over 16 amino acids. CDR1 is MGHRA and CDR2 is YSYEKL in the germline V gene. CDR3 region: CASSQGGDSYTDTQYF. Written as DNA, the CDR3 is TGCGCCAGCAGCCAAGGGGGGGACAGTTACACAGATACGCAGTATTTT.